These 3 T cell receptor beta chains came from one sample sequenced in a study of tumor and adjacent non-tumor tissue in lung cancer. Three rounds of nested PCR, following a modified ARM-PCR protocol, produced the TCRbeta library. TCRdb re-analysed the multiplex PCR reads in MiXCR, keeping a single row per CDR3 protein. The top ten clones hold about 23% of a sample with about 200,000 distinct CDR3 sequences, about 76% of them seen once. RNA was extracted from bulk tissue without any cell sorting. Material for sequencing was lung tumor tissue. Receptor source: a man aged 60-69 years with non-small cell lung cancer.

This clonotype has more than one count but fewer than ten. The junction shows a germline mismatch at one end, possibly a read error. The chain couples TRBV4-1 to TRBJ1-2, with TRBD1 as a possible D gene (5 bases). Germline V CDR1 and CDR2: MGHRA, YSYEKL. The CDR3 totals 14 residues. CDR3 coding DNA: TGCGCCAGCGGCCAGGATCGCGGGGGAGGTGACTACACCTTC. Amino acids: CASGQDRGGGDYTF.

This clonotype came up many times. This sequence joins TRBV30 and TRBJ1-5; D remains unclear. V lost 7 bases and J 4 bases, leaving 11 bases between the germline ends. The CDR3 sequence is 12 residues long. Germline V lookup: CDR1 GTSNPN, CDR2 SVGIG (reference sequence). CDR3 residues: CALADGNQPQHF. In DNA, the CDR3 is TGTGCCTTGGCGGATGGTAATCAGCCCCAGCATTTT.

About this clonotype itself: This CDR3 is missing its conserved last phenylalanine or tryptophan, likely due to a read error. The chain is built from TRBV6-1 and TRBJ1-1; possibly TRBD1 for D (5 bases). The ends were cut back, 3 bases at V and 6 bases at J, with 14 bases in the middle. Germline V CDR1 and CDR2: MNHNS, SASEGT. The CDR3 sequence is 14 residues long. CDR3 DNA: TGTGCCAGCAGTGATCGGGGGGTCAGCGCTGAAGCTTTCTCT. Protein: CASSDRGVSAEAFS.